This passage covers 10 T cell receptor beta chains from one sample sequenced in a study of identical twins. TCRdb used MiXCR to reprocess the 5' RACE reads, holding one entry per CDR3 protein. The table includes hundreds of thousands of distinct CDR3 sequences, around 6.1% detected once. Sequenced input: naive T cells sorted from blood. These receptor sequences come from a man between 18 and 35 years old in good health.

There are a few counts of this clonotype. CDR3 DNA sequence: TGTGCCAGCAGTACCCCGACAGGGAACAATGAGCAGTTCTTC. Translated: CASSTPTGNNEQFF. This chain links TRBV6-2 or TRBV6-3 with TRBJ2-1; 7 bases line up with TRBD1. The length of the CDR3 is 14 residues. V shed 5 bases, J shed 5 bases, and the junction held 6 bases outside the gene matches. Germline CDR1 is MNHEY and CDR2 is SVGEGT.

This clonotype has ten or more counts. The rearrangement links TRBV27 to TRBJ2-1; unclear D gene. Germline CDR1 is MNHEY and CDR2 is SMNVEV (reference sequence). The CDR3 has 16 amino acids. Trimming removed 7 bases at V and 0 bases at J, with 16 bases between. CDR3: CASTRLDLLSYNEQFF. CDR3 nucleotide sequence: TGTGCCAGCACCAGACTCGACTTACTCTCCTACAATGAGCAGTTCTTC.

This clonotype was found a few times. The V gene is TRBV7-9, the J gene TRBJ1-2, with D tentatively TRBD1 (5 bases). Germline-derived CDR1 and CDR2 are SEHNR and FQNEAQ (reference sequence). The CDR3 covers 12 residues. Trimming stripped 7 bases from V and 8 bases from J, with 14 bases between. The CDR3 sequence: CASNRGEFGYTF. The CDR3 DNA reads as TGTGCCAGCAACCGAGGGGAATTCGGCTACACCTTC.

This clonotype occurred a few times. V gene TRBV7-3 combines with J gene TRBJ2-1, with D perhaps matching TRBD1 (5 bases). The V and J ends lost 5 bases and 6 bases respectively, with 17 bases between them. The CDR3 runs 15 residues. The V gene's germline CDR1 is SGHTA and CDR2 FQGTGA. CDR3 sequence (DNA): TGTGCCAGCAGCCTCGGCCAGGGCCAGCGCAATGAGCAGTTCTTC. Amino acid sequence: CASSLGQGQRNEQFF.

This chain joins TRBV7-9 and TRBJ2-1; D may be TRBD1 or TRBD2 (5 bases each). Germline loops: CDR1 SEHNR, CDR2 FQNEAQ (reference sequence). The CDR3 runs 16 residues. V was pared by 1 base and J by 8 bases, with 18 bases between. CDR3 coding DNA: TGTGCCAGCAGCTTAGATTCCGGGGCCGCCGAAGATGAGCAGTTCTTC. The encoded protein is CASSLDSGAAEDEQFF.

This clonotype was counted many times. This chain links TRBV6-5 with TRBJ1-1, with D perhaps matching TRBD1 (5 bases). The CDR3 extends over 17 amino acids. The V end was cut by 2 bases, the J end by 0 bases, with 16 bases between. The germline V gene has CDR1 MNHEY and CDR2 SVGAGI. The CDR3 region has the DNA TGTGCCAGCAGTTACAAGGGGAGGCCAGGGATGAACACTGAAGCTTTCTTT. This codes for CASSYKGRPGMNTEAFF.

This clonotype appeared many times. CDR3 amino acids: CAISVGRQETQYF. CDR3 sequence (DNA): TGTGCCATCAGTGTTGGGAGACAAGAGACCCAGTACTTC. The chain is built from TRBV10-3 and TRBJ2-5; possible D gene TRBD2, 5 bases. V lost 4 bases, J lost 2 bases, and 8 bases lay in between. This CDR3 contains 13 residues. The V gene's germline CDR1 is ENHRY and CDR2 SYGVKD.

There are many counts of this clonotype. CDR3 residues: CARLPWDGREEQFF. In nucleotides, the CDR3 is TGTGCCAGACTACCTTGGGACGGCCGGGAGGAGCAGTTCTTC. This chain joins TRBV7-2 and TRBJ2-1, with D possibly TRBD2 on 6 matching bases. CDR3 length: 14 amino acids. CDR1 and CDR2 from the germline V gene are SGHTA and FQGNSA. V lost 9 bases and J 10 bases, leaving 22 bases between the germline ends.

This clonotype was found many times. The chain joins TRBV5-5 to TRBJ2-7; a possible D gene is TRBD2 (5 bases). This CDR3 region has 16 residues. The V and J ends lost 7 bases and 0 bases respectively, with 20 bases between them. The germline V gene encodes CDR1 SGHKS and CDR2 YYEKEE (reference sequence). CDR3 amino acids: CASLLPRGRSSYEQYF. CDR3 coding DNA: TGTGCCAGCCTACTCCCCCGAGGGAGAAGCTCCTACGAGCAGTACTTC.

On this clonotype: The junction shows a germline mismatch at one end, possibly a read error. V is TRBV5-5 and J is TRBJ2-1; D might be TRBD1 (5 bases). The germline V gene has CDR1 SGHKS and CDR2 YYEKEE (reference sequence). The CDR3 consists of 15 residues. CDR3 in DNA: TGTGCCAGCCGCTTGGGGCGGAACTCCTACAATGAGCAGTTCTTC. Protein sequence: CASRLGRNSYNEQFF.